This T cell receptor beta chain came from a study of cytomegalovirus exposure and HLA in healthy donors. Study-wide points: Analyzed later, most CMV-associated TCR beta chains appeared HLA-restricted.

Notes on this clone: Its antigen is currently unknown.

PCR involved 60 Vbeta and 13 Jbeta primers. Libraries were prepared by immunoSEQ multiplex PCR; TCRdb keeps only in-frame clonotypes and omits some of them. The table lists under 90,000 clones, more than 75% of them singletons, with around 3.5% in the top ten. With 0 bases removed from V and 1 base from J, the gap between germline ends came to 11 bases. CDR3 length: 16 amino acids. CDR1 and CDR2 from the germline V gene are LNHDA and SQIVND (reference sequence). This sequence joins TRBV19 and TRBJ2-3, with D hard to call. The receptor comes from a man between 40 and 49 years old in good health and CMV-seronegative. The sequenced sample consisted of PBMCs. The CDR3 spells CASSIDGPTGTDTQYF. CDR3 nucleotide sequence: TGTGCCAGTAGTATAGATGGCCCGACTGGCACAGATACGCAGTATTTT. The complete variable domain, with remaining parts taken from reference TRBV19 and TRBJ2-3, reads DGGITQSPKYLFRKEGQNVTLSCEQNLNHDAMYWYRQDPGQGLRLIYYSQIVNDFQKGDIAEGYSVSREKKESFPLTVTSAQKNPTAFYLCASSIDGPTGTDTQYFGPGTRLTVL.